The 31 T cell receptor beta chains below all came from one sample that was sequenced in a study of regulatory T cells in long-lasting Graves disease. Time point of the sample: newly diagnosed GD, antithyroid drugs for less than 3 months. Making the TCR library involved RNA that had been extracted from PBMCs. Library construction for TCR beta used iRepertoire HTBI primers and Arm-PCR of CDR3 regions. Via MiXCR, TCRdb re-called the multiplex PCR reads, giving one row per CDR3 protein. The sample lists some 250,000 distinct CDR3 sequences, 15% to 20% occurring once. These data also formed part of another study, on T cells in Graves' hyperthyroidism and ophthalmopathy.

Sample: peripheral blood mononuclear cells (PBMCs), taken at new diagnosis, from a patient treated with antithyroid drugs. These receptors all come from a woman aged 25 to 39 with Graves disease.

This clonotype was detected ten times or more. The chain is built from TRBV3-1 and TRBJ1-2, with D unresolved. Trimming left V 2 bases short and J 10 bases short, with 8 bases between. The CDR3 has 11 amino acids. Germline CDR1 and CDR2: LGHDT and YNNKEL (reference sequence). The DNA of the CDR3 is TGTGCCAGCAGCCAATCGTCGGCCTACACCTTC. Translated: CASSQSSAYTF.

This clonotype has ten or more counts. The rearrangement links TRBV5-1 to TRBJ2-5, with 12 bases fitting TRBD2. CDR3 length equals 16 residues. Germline V gives CDR1 SGHRS, CDR2 YFSETQ. Losses at the gene ends were 0 bases for V and 1 base for J; bases not matched to a gene: 1. Here the CDR3 DNA reads TGCGCCAGCAGCTTGGGACTAGCGGGGGTCCAAGAGACCCAGTACTTC. This codes for CASSLGLAGVQETQYF.

This clonotype was seen many times. The V and J genes are TRBV5-1 and TRBJ2-7; D unresolved. V was pared by 0 bases and J by 5 bases, with 15 bases between. The CDR3 is 15 amino acids. The germline V gene has CDR1 SGHRS and CDR2 YFSETQ. Written as DNA, the CDR3 is TGCGCCAGCAGCTTGGCCACGTCGGATTTTAACGAGCAGTACTTC. It is translated as CASSLATSDFNEQYF. Drawing the rest from reference TRBV5-1 and TRBJ2-7, the complete variable domain is KAGVTQTPRYLIKTRGQQVTLSCSPISGHRSVSWYQQTPGQGLQFLFEYFSETQRNKGNFPGRFSGRQFSNSRSEMNVSTLELGDSALYLCASSLATSDFNEQYFGPGTRLTVT.

The table lists this clonotype with many counts. The chain links TRBV20-1 to TRBJ2-5; 8 bases fit TRBD1. The J segment lost 1 base and the V segment lost 0 bases, leaving 7 bases of the junction unmatched. Germline V gene data show CDR1 as DFQATT and CDR2 as SNEGSKA (reference sequence). This CDR3 spans 16 amino acids. The CDR3 nucleotides are TGCAGTGCTAGAGATTACAGGGGGGAGTCCCAAGAGACCCAGTACTTC. It translates to CSARDYRGESQETQYF.

This clonotype appeared once. A much bigger clone sits one base away, suggesting this may be a read error. The rearrangement uses TRBV3-1 and TRBJ2-5; TRBD2 is a possible D gene (6 bases). The CDR3 sequence is 14 residues long. Germline loops: CDR1 LGHDT, CDR2 YNNKEL (reference sequence). Trimming left V 5 bases short and J 2 bases short, with 12 bases between. CDR3 DNA sequence: TGTGCCAGCAGCGTGCTAGCGAGACAAGAGACCCAGTACTTC. Its protein product is CASSVLARQETQYF.

As for this clonotype: A much bigger clone sits one base away, suggesting this may be a read error. The chain has TRBV12-5 and TRBJ2-3, with 12 bases aligning to TRBD2. The J call may be mistaken, given a closer DNA end match to TRBJ2-5. CDR3 length: 17 residues. Germline CDR1 is LGHNT and CDR2 is FRNRAP. This CDR3 reads CASGSVGLAGTGETQYF. CDR3 bases: TGTGCTAGTGGTTCGGTCGGACTAGCGGGAACGGGGGAGACCCAGTACTTC.

The chain links TRBV3-1 to TRBJ2-5, with unresolved D. Germline-derived CDR1 and CDR2 are LGHDT and YNNKEL (reference sequence). The V end was cut by 0 bases, the J end by 7 bases, with 6 bases between. The CDR3 sequence is 12 residues long. Written as DNA, the CDR3 is TGTGCCAGCAGCCAAGAGGCGAGGACCCAGTACTTC. Encoded protein: CASSQEARTQYF.

The sample holds many counts of this clonotype. The chain has TRBV10-3 and TRBJ1-2; D uncertain. Trimming took 3 bases from V and 3 from J, leaving 11 bases between them. This CDR3 is 14 amino acids long. Germline V CDR1 and CDR2: ENHRY, SYGVKD. The CDR3: CAISDTFRDYGYTF. The CDR3 DNA reads TGTGCCATCAGTGACACCTTTCGAGACTATGGCTACACCTTC.

This clonotype was detected many times. The chain employs TRBV19 and TRBJ1-5; 7 bases are shared with TRBD1. Germline trimming cut 5 bases from V and 0 bases from J; bases unmatched to any gene: 10. Germline assignment: CDR1 LNHDA and CDR2 SQIVND (reference sequence). This CDR3 is built from 17 residues. The CDR3 region is CASSPADRIYSNQPQHF. CDR3 DNA: TGTGCCAGTAGTCCGGCGGACAGGATCTATAGCAATCAGCCCCAGCATTTT.

This chain uses TRBV6-1 with TRBJ2-2, with D possibly being TRBD2 (6 bases). Germline values: CDR1 MNHNS, CDR2 SASEGT. The CDR3 runs 16 residues. Trimming cost V 5 bases and J 0 bases, with 13 bases left between them. DNA for the CDR3: TGTGCCAGCAGTCCGCCGGAGGGGTCGAACACCGGGGAGCTGTTTTTT. Translating it yields CASSPPEGSNTGELFF.

This chain connects TRBV6-1 to TRBJ1-2; D ambiguous. V lost 5 bases, J lost 4 bases, and 14 bases lay in between. Germline V gives CDR1 MNHNS, CDR2 SASEGT. This CDR3 is built from 14 residues. Here the CDR3 DNA reads TGTGCCAGCAGTCTGGCCCAGGAGAGCTATGGCTACACCTTC. Amino acid sequence: CASSLAQESYGYTF.

The table lists this clonotype with a few counts. A much larger clone sits a single nucleotide away, making a read error possible. The gene calls are TRBV18 and TRBJ1-2; D remains ambiguous. Per germline, CDR1 KGHSH and CDR2 LQKENI. CDR3 size: 14 residues. V dropped 3 bases and J dropped 2 bases, with 10 bases sitting between them. The CDR3 sequence is CASSPNAGNYGYTF. CDR3 DNA sequence: TGTGCCAGCTCACCGAACGCAGGAAACTATGGCTACACCTTC.

The sample holds many counts of this clonotype. The chain recombines TRBV10-3 with TRBJ2-7, with 9 nucleotides matching TRBD1. Germline-derived CDR1 and CDR2 are ENHRY and SYGVKD. The CDR3 runs to 15 residues. V lost 6 bases to trimming and J lost 2 bases; unmatched junction nucleotides: 8. In DNA, the CDR3 is TGTGCCATCAGAGCGGGGACAGGGCAAACCTACGAGCAGTACTTC. Amino acid sequence: CAIRAGTGQTYEQYF.

Ten or more counts support this clonotype. The chain combines TRBV12-3 or TRBV12-4 with TRBJ2-7; D is ambiguous. Trimming took off 6 bases at V and 1 base at J, with 10 bases between the two ends. The CDR3 contains 13 residues. CDR3 nucleotides: TGTGCCAGCAGCCATACAAGTTCCTACGAGCAGTACTTC. It is translated as CASSHTSSYEQYF.

This clonotype was seen at least ten times. This sequence joins TRBV2 and TRBJ2-5; D gene ambiguous. The V end lost 7 bases, the J end lost 1 base, and 7 bases lay between the germline ends. CDR1 and CDR2 from the germline V gene are SNHLY and FYNNEI. There are 12 residues in the CDR3. CDR3 protein: CASKASQETQYF. The CDR3 coding sequence is TGTGCCAGCAAGGCCAGCCAAGAGACCCAGTACTTC.

In this sample, this clonotype turned up many times. V gene TRBV5-1 combines with J gene TRBJ2-5, with unresolved D. CDR1 and CDR2 (germline): SGHRS, YFSETQ. Trimming pared 5 bases from V and 4 bases from J, leaving 3 bases between. This CDR3 contains 10 residues. The CDR3 region has the DNA TGCGCCAGCAGAGGAGAGACCCAGTACTTC. Protein: CASRGETQYF.

Comment on this clonotype: A much larger clone lies one base from this, so it may be a read error. J is TRBJ2-1 and V is TRBV12-3 or TRBV12-4; unclear D gene. CDR3 length: 13 residues. CDR3 residues: CASNTDLRNGQFF. The CDR3 region has the DNA TGTGCCAGCAACACGGACCTTCGCAATGGGCAGTTCTTC.

The chain has TRBV10-1 and TRBJ2-1, with 7 bases aligning to TRBD2. Germline V CDR1 and CDR2: WNHNN, SYGVQD (reference sequence). The V segment lost 2 bases and the J segment 7 bases; nucleotides outside the gene matches: 5. The CDR3 is 14 residues long. As DNA, the CDR3 is TGCGCCAGCAGTGAGGGGGGGGGAGGTAATGAGCAGTTCTTC. Translated, it gives CASSEGGGGNEQFF.

This clonotype was found many times. This chain joins TRBV7-2 and TRBJ2-3; D may be TRBD1 (6 bases). The germline CDR1 and CDR2 sequences are SGHTA and FQGNSA. Deletions cut 7 bases from V and 4 bases from J, with 15 bases between. This CDR3 is built from 14 residues. The CDR3 here is CASIQRGWADTQYF. The CDR3 DNA follows: TGTGCCAGCATCCAGAGGGGGTGGGCAGATACGCAGTATTTT.

This clonotype was seen many times. The V gene is TRBV20-1, the J gene TRBJ2-5, with D possibly matching TRBD2 (5 bases). V lost 4 bases to trimming and J lost 5 bases, with 17 bases between them. The CDR3 totals 14 residues. The germline gives CDR1 DFQATT, CDR2 SNEGSKA (reference sequence). CDR3 in DNA: TGCAGTGCTATTGACTACCACTCATCCGAGACCCAGTACTTC. The encoded protein is CSAIDYHSSETQYF.

This clonotype was observed at least ten times. The CDR3 loop is CASSNGTGAGLGHEQYF. CDR3 nucleotides: TGTGCCAGCAGTAACGGGACAGGGGCGGGGTTGGGGCACGAGCAGTACTTC. The chain links TRBV6-2 or TRBV6-3 to TRBJ2-7; TRBD1 matches at 10 bases. The CDR3 loop spans 17 amino acids. With 5 bases clipped from V and 5 bases from J, the junction kept 15 bases outside the gene matches. Looked up from germline, CDR1 is MNHEY and CDR2 is SVGEGT.

On this clonotype itself: A far larger clone is just one base off, so this is likely a read error. The rearrangement joins TRBV5-5 to TRBJ2-3; D uncertain. This CDR3 comprises 13 residues. The germline CDR1 and CDR2 sequences are SGHKS and YYEKEE (reference sequence). CDR3: CANSFKGTDTQYF. CDR3 nucleotide sequence: TGTGCCAACAGCTTTAAAGGCACAGATACGCAGTATTTT.

In this sample, this clonotype turned up many times. The chain's CDR3 is CASSGQNTEAFF. CDR3 coding DNA: TGTGCCAGCAGTGGGCAGAACACTGAAGCTTTCTTT. The V and J genes are TRBV6-1 and TRBJ1-1; no definite D call. Per germline, CDR1 MNHNS and CDR2 SASEGT. Trimming pared 4 bases from V and 1 base from J, leaving 4 bases between. This CDR3 spans 12 amino acids.

This clonotype appeared a few times. A single base separates this from a much larger clone, so it may be a read error. CDR3 nucleotide sequence: TGTGCCAGCAGCTTGGGGGCAGCGGCGCTAGAGCAGTACTTC. It is translated as CASSLGAAALEQYF. V gene TRBV5-5 combines with J gene TRBJ2-3; possibly TRBD2 for D (5 bases). The J call may be wrong; the DNA end is better matched by TRBJ2-7. Germline V gives CDR1 SGHKS, CDR2 YYEKEE (reference sequence). The CDR3 spans 14 residues.

The chain has TRBV19 and TRBJ1-5, with 11 positions matching TRBD1. V trimming: 0 bases; J trimming: 6 bases; junction bases outside the gene matches: 4. CDR1 and CDR2 from the germline V gene are LNHDA and SQIVND (reference sequence). This CDR3 comprises 16 residues. The CDR3: CASSIDGTGGFQPQHF. CDR3 sequence (DNA): TGTGCCAGTAGTATAGATGGGACAGGGGGATTTCAGCCCCAGCATTTT.

This clonotype was observed at least ten times. The chain joins TRBV5-1 to TRBJ2-7; D is perhaps TRBD1 or TRBD2 (5 bases each). The CDR3 runs to 14 residues. The germline gives CDR1 SGHRS, CDR2 YFSETQ. The ends were cut back, 4 bases at V and 0 bases at J, with 11 bases in the middle. In DNA, the CDR3 is TGCGCCAGCAGCCAGGGTGGGAGCTCCTACGAGCAGTACTTC. This sequence encodes CASSQGGSSYEQYF.

The rearrangement links TRBV19 to TRBJ2-2; possible D gene TRBD1, 6 bases. Trimming cost V 4 bases and J 3 bases, with 15 bases left between them. CDR1 is LNHDA and CDR2 is SQIVND in the germline V gene (reference sequence). The CDR3 consists of 16 residues. The CDR3 spells CASSKGGRWDTGELFF. CDR3 bases: TGTGCCAGTAGTAAAGGGGGAAGGTGGGACACCGGGGAGCTGTTTTTT.

This clonotype was found a few times. The genes are TRBV19 and TRBJ2-7; D gene uncertain. The V gene lost 2 bases and the J gene lost 2 bases, with 7 bases spanning the gap. CDR1 LNHDA and CDR2 SQIVND come from the germline V gene (reference sequence). CDR3 length: 13 residues. CDR3 sequence reads: CASSIIGTYEQYF. CDR3 DNA sequence: TGTGCCAGTAGTATAATCGGCACCTACGAGCAGTACTTC.

This clonotype was observed many times. The rearrangement links TRBV18 to TRBJ1-2, with 7 bases identical to TRBD1. V was clipped by 4 bases and J by 3 bases; unmatched bases: 8. This CDR3 contains 15 residues. Germline CDR1 and CDR2: KGHSH and LQKENI. The CDR3 region is CASSLQGTLDYGYTF. CDR3 nucleotide sequence: TGTGCCAGCTCACTACAGGGGACTTTGGACTATGGCTACACCTTC.

The chain uses TRBV27 and TRBJ2-3, with a possible D match to TRBD2 (5 bases). CDR1 MNHEY and CDR2 SMNVEV come from the germline V gene (reference sequence). Trimming pared 0 bases from V and 2 bases from J, leaving 12 bases between. The CDR3 contains 16 residues. The CDR3 DNA reads TGTGCCAGCAGTTTATCGCCGTGGGAGTTCACAGATACGCAGTATTTT. Amino acid sequence: CASSLSPWEFTDTQYF.

Points on this clonotype: This likely came from a read error, as a far larger clone is one base away. The CDR3 end shows no conserved phenylalanine or tryptophan, and so a read error is likely. The rearrangement uses TRBV7-3 and TRBJ1-6; D call uncertain. The length of the CDR3 is 13 residues. Germline lookup yields CDR1 SGHTA and CDR2 FQGTGA. Between the trimmed V and J ends, which lost 7 bases and 8 bases, there was a span of 12 bases. The CDR3 here is CASISEADSPLHL. The CDR3 DNA reads TGTGCCAGCATCTCAGAGGCCGATTCACCCCTCCACTTG.